One T cell receptor beta chain is described in this entry. The sample is drawn from a study of shared clonotypes between healthy human individuals. Only Caucasian adults living in Nashville, Tennessee made up the donor group. Samples underwent the assay at deep level. Each replicate PCR on the sorted subsets used 150 to 200 ng DNA (around 31,000 T cell genomes). Data came from immunoSEQ multiplex PCR; TCRdb stores just in-frame clones and leaves some out. The sample has 230,000 or so clones, 60% to 80% seen once. Germline CDR1 is SQVTM and CDR2 is ANQGSEA. This CDR3 spans 13 amino acids. The germline V and J ends were trimmed by 4 bases and 4 bases, with 13 bases remaining between them.

The sequenced sample was memory CD4+ T cells sorted from blood. The subset here: CD45RA-negative fraction. The J gene is TRBJ2-5, the V gene TRBV29-1; D could derive from TRBD1 or TRBD2 (6 bases each). This sequence originates from a man aged 25 to 45 in good health. The CDR3 region is CSVGGGQGETQYF. CDR3 sequence (DNA): TGCAGCGTTGGAGGGGGGCAAGGAGAGACCCAGTACTTC.